Presented here are 8 T cell receptor beta chains from one specimen sequenced in a study of shared clonotypes between healthy human individuals. TCRdb's copy holds only in-frame clones and misses some; the assay was immunoSEQ multiplex PCR. The sample yields some 2 million clones, 90% to 95% seen once. The sample comprised naive CD4+ T cells sorted from blood. The subset denotes: CD45RA+ positively selected. These receptors all stem from a young man in good health.

The chain uses TRBV5-1 and TRBJ2-5, with 9 bases fitting TRBD1. Looked up from germline, CDR1 is SGHRS and CDR2 is YFSETQ. Trimming took 2 bases from V and 3 from J; bases not matched to a gene: 8. This CDR3 has 16 amino acids. CDR3 DNA: TGCGCCAGCAGCTTCGAAGGGACAGGGCGAAAAGAGACCCAGTACTTC. This codes for CASSFEGTGRKETQYF.

V usage is TRBV7-9 and J usage is TRBJ1-2; a possible D gene is TRBD1 (6 bases). The CDR3 contains 12 residues. Germline V gene lookup returns CDR1 SEHNR and CDR2 FQNEAQ (reference sequence). The CDR3 DNA reads as TGTGCTACCCGGACAGAGGTCTATGGCTACACCTTC. Translation: CATRTEVYGYTF.

The table lists this clone with a count of one. The rearrangement joins TRBV6-5 to TRBJ1-3; unclear D gene. V gave up 10 bases and J gave up 4 bases, with 14 bases separating them. Germline CDR1 and CDR2: MNHEY and SVGAGI. The CDR3 consists of 13 residues. The DNA of the CDR3 is TGTGCCACCTCCCCGGGCTCGGGAAACACCATATATTTT. Its protein product is CATSPGSGNTIYF.

The chain couples TRBV6-6 to TRBJ1-3; 7 positions match TRBD1. The length of the CDR3 is 16 residues. Germline CDR1 is MNHNY and CDR2 is SVGAGI (reference sequence). The trim removed 6 bases at V and 1 base at J, leaving 9 bases unmatched. Here the CDR3 DNA reads TGTGCCAGCAGAAGTGTCCAGGGGGGATCTGGAAACACCATATATTTT. Its translation is CASRSVQGGSGNTIYF.

This chain connects TRBV27 to TRBJ1-3; D remains unclear. The germline V gene has CDR1 MNHEY and CDR2 SMNVEV (reference sequence). Trimming cost V 9 bases and J 0 bases, with 6 bases left between them. The CDR3 loop spans 12 amino acids. CDR3 sequence (DNA): TGTGCCAGAAGCCTCTCTGGAAACACCATATATTTT. Translation gives CARSLSGNTIYF.

The V and J genes are TRBV30 and TRBJ1-6; 7 bases are a match to TRBD1. This CDR3 has 14 residues. The junction had 5 bases not matched to a gene; V was cut back by 1 base and J by 8 bases. Germline V gene lookup returns CDR1 GTSNPN and CDR2 SVGIG (reference sequence). The CDR3 loop reads CAWSETGVHSPLHF. CDR3 coding DNA: TGTGCCTGGAGTGAAACAGGGGTACATTCACCCCTCCACTTT.

The V call is TRBV5-6, the J call TRBJ2-7; the D gene could be TRBD1 or TRBD2 (5 bases each). Trimming pared 5 bases from V and 4 bases from J, leaving 16 bases between. Germline CDR1 SGHDT, CDR2 YYEEEE. The CDR3 covers 14 residues. CDR3 DNA: TGTGCCAGCAGGGACCGGGACCCTCGATACGAGCAGTACTTC. It codes for CASRDRDPRYEQYF.

CDR3 in amino acids: CASSETGYSSYNSPLHF. The CDR3 DNA is TGTGCCAGCAGTGAGACAGGGTACAGCTCCTATAATTCACCCCTCCACTTT. The rearrangement joins TRBV28 to TRBJ1-6; TRBD1 matches 7 bases. The ends lost 5 bases at V and 0 bases at J; junction bases unmatched: 7. This CDR3 comprises 17 residues. The germline gives CDR1 MDHEN, CDR2 SYDVKM.